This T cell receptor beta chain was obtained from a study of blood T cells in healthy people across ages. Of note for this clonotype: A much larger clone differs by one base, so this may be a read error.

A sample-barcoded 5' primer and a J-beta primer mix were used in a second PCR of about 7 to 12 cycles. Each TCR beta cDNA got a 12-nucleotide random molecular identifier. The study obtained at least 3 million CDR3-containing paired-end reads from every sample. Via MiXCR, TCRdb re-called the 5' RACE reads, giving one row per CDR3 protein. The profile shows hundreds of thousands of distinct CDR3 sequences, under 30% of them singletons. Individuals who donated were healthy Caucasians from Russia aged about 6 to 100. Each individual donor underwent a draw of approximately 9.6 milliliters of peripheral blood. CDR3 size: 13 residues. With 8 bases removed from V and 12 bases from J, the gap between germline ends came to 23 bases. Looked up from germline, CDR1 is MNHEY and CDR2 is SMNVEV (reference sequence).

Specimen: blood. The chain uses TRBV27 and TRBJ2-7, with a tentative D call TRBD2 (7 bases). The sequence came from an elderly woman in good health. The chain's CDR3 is CASGSPLGGGPYF. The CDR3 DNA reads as TGTGCCAGCGGTTCCCCCCTGGGCGGGGGCCCGTACTTC.